This is a list of T cell receptor beta chains from one sample in a study of blood T cell repertoires in COVID-19. Assay: immunoSEQ multiplex PCR; the TCRdb copy retains only in-frame clones and omits some. This sample carries 130,000 to 150,000 clones, about four fifths of them seen once, and the ten largest clones take roughly 8%. Input material: peripheral blood. These receptors were obtained from a human donor with acute or convalescent COVID-19. The donor label of this sample is uncertain. CDR3s include the opening cysteine and the closing phenylalanine or tryptophan. A D gene is named only where the DNA matches it firmly. Clone sizes are given selectively: once, few, many, or a class where the clone is expanded.

length,J,size,V,D,DNA,CDR3
14,TRBJ1-1,NA,TRBV5-1,TRBD1,TGCGCCAGCAGCTTGGCTCAGGGGGTCGGTGAAGCTTTCTTT,CASSLAQGVGEAFF
14,TRBJ2-2,few,TRBV3-1/TRBV3-2,TRBD1,TGTGCCAGCCGAGCAGGGGGCCGAACCGGGGAGCTGTTTTTT,CASRAGGRTGELFF
15,TRBJ1-5,NA,TRBV19,TRBD1,TGTGCCAGTAGTATCCCAGGGGGCCTGGGTCAGCCCCAGCATTTT,CASSIPGGLGQPQHF
14,TRBJ1-1,NA,TRBV6-5,TRBD1,TGTGCCAGCAGCCTTGGGACAGACACCACTGAAGCTTTCTTT,CASSLGTDTTEAFF
14,TRBJ2-7,few,TRBV7-8,NA,TGTGCCAGCAGCTTAAAGCTAGCGTTCTACGAGCAGTACTTC,CASSLKLAFYEQYF
14,TRBJ1-5,NA,TRBV5-1,NA,TGCGCCAGCAGCCCGGGGGGGACTGATCAGCCCCAGCATTTT,CASSPGGTDQPQHF
14,TRBJ1-1,NA,TRBV6-6,NA,TGTGCCAGCACCACGGACAGCATGAACACTGAAGCTTTCTTT,CASTTDSMNTEAFF
13,TRBJ1-4,NA,TRBV13,NA,TGTGCCAGCAGCTTTCGGGATAATGAAAAACTGTTTTTT,CASSFRDNEKLFF
15,TRBJ2-5,once,TRBV7-2,TRBD2,TGTGCCAGCAGCCCCTTCGGGGGGGGCCAAGAGACCCAGTACTTC,CASSPFGGGQETQYF
17,TRBJ1-4,NA,TRBV4-1,NA,TGCGCCAGCAGCCAAGAGAAAGCGACGACGGTACATGAAAAACTGTTTTTT,CASSQEKATTVHEKLFF
14,TRBJ2-3,NA,TRBV5-6,TRBD1,TGTGCCAGCTTTCGACAGGGGGGAGTAGATACGCAGTATTTT,CASFRQGGVDTQYF
14,TRBJ1-2,NA,TRBV9,NA,TGTGCCAGCAGCCCCTTGGGGGGTAGTTATGGCTACACCTTC,CASSPLGGSYGYTF
14,TRBJ1-5,NA,TRBV19,NA,TGTGCCAGTAGCTTCCTAGGGGTCAATCAGCCCCAGCATTTT,CASSFLGVNQPQHF
14,TRBJ1-6,NA,TRBV4-1,NA,TGCGCCAGCAGCCAACCCGGACAGAATTCACCCCTCCACTTT,CASSQPGQNSPLHF
13,TRBJ2-1,once,TRBV2,NA,TGTGCCGGAGGGGGCGCGATGGGCAATGAGCAGTTCTTC,CAGGGAMGNEQFF
13,TRBJ1-2,NA,TRBV6-5,NA,TGTGCCAGCAGGGCGACCCCCAAGGAGGGCTACACCTTC,CASRATPKEGYTF
17,TRBJ2-2,once,TRBV27,TRBD2,TGTGCCAGCTACAGCGGTCTTACCGCGGGGGTCACCGGGGAGCTGTTTTTT,CASYSGLTAGVTGELFF
14,TRBJ1-3,NA,TRBV6-1,TRBD1,TGTGCCAGCAGGCTCGGACAGGGAAGGGACACCATATATTTT,CASRLGQGRDTIYF
14,TRBJ2-4,NA,TRBV19,NA,TGTGCCAGTAGTATCAGGGGCGAGAAAAACATTCAGTACTTC,CASSIRGEKNIQYF